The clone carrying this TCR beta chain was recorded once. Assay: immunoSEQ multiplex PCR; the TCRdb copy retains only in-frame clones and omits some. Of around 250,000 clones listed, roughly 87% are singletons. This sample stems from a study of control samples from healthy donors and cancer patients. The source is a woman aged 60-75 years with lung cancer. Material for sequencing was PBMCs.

CDR3 protein: CASSLSRNQPQHF. CDR3 DNA sequence: TGTGCCAGCAGCTTAAGCAGGAATCAGCCCCAGCATTTT. V is TRBV13 and J is TRBJ1-5; D not resolved. The CDR3 is 13 residues long. The V end lost 2 bases, the J end lost 4 bases, and 6 bases lay between the germline ends. Germline lookup yields CDR1 PRHDT and CDR2 FYEKMQ (reference sequence).